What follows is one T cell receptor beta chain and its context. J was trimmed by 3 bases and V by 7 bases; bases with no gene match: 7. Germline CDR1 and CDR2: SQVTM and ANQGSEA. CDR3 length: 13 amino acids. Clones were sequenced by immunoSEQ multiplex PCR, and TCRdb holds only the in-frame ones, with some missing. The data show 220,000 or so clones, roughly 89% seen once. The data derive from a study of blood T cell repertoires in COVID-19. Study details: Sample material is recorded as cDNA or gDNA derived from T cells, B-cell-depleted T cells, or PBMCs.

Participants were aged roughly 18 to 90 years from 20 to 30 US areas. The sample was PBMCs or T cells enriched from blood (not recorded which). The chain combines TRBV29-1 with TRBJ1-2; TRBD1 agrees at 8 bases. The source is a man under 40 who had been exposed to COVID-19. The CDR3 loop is CSARQGNDYGYTF. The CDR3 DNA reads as TGCAGCGCCCGACAGGGGAATGACTATGGCTACACCTTC.